The 32 T cell receptor beta chains reported below all come from one sample, sequenced in a study of blood T cell repertoires in COVID-19 (dated by TCRdb to the early 2020s). The library was produced with the immunoSEQ multiplex PCR assay. The source is immuneACCESS, and TCRdb retained only in-frame sequences with V and J called. Part of the clones is not carried over; for the studies checked, unresolved V genes explain less than half of this, and the remainder is unexplained. This sample has a few hundred thousand clones in its table, and about 91% of those were observed once. Clones ranked in the top ten supply 12% of the sample. Sequencing was done on a sample of peripheral blood. The receptor set was obtained from a woman aged 55 to 70 with acute or convalescent COVID-19.

This sequence joins TRBV5-1 and TRBJ2-7; 9 nucleotides match TRBD1. The V gene end was trimmed by 4 bases and the J gene end by 4 bases; junction bases not matched to a gene: 6. The CDR3 runs 14 residues. Germline values: CDR1 SGHRS, CDR2 YFSETQ. The CDR3 coding sequence is TGCGCCAGCAGCCCTGGGGGACAGGGATACGAGCAGTACTTC. It codes for CASSPGGQGYEQYF.

V is TRBV6-5 and J is TRBJ1-2; D gene ambiguous. Germline lookup yields CDR1 MNHEY and CDR2 SVGAGI. V lost 6 bases and J 0 bases, leaving 8 bases between the germline ends. CDR3 length: 13 residues. The CDR3 loop is CASSPLTNYGYTF. The CDR3 DNA reads as TGTGCCAGCAGCCCCTTAACTAACTATGGCTACACCTTC.

The chain recombines TRBV15 with TRBJ2-2; TRBD1 might be the D (6 bases). The CDR3 consists of 14 residues. Germline V gene data show CDR1 as LNHNV and CDR2 as YYDKDF (reference sequence). Trimming cost V 1 base and J 6 bases, with 9 bases left between them. CDR3 loop: CATSRVPGAGELFF. The CDR3 nucleotides are TGTGCCACCAGCAGAGTTCCAGGGGCCGGGGAGCTGTTTTTT.

This CDR3 is CASSPVAGGASGEQYF. The CDR3, as DNA: TGTGCCAGCAGCCCCGTCGCGGGGGGCGCCTCGGGGGAGCAGTACTTC. The genes are TRBV11-3 and TRBJ2-7; 8 bases fit TRBD2. V was clipped by 5 bases and J by 7 bases; unmatched bases: 16. From germline, CDR1 is SGHNT and CDR2 YENEEA. The length of the CDR3 is 16 residues.

In this sample, this clone turned up once. This chain links TRBV24-1 with TRBJ1-2; tentatively, D is TRBD1 (6 bases). The CDR3 is 14 amino acids. CDR1 and CDR2 from the germline V gene are KGHDR and SFDVKD. V was trimmed by 4 bases and J by 4 bases, leaving 12 bases between them. The CDR3 region is CATSDLQGAYGYTF. The DNA for the CDR3 is TGTGCCACCAGTGACTTACAGGGCGCCTATGGCTACACCTTC.

The chain has TRBV18 and TRBJ1-1, with D hard to call. Germline CDR1 reads KGHSH; CDR2 reads LQKENI. V was cut by 2 bases and J by 0 bases, with 10 bases left in between. This CDR3 is built from 15 residues. The CDR3 DNA reads as TGTGCCAGCTCACCATCCGCAGTAATGAACACTGAAGCTTTCTTT. Amino acid sequence: CASSPSAVMNTEAFF.

This chain joins TRBV19 and TRBJ1-4; D is undetermined. Germline V gene lookup returns CDR1 LNHDA and CDR2 SQIVND (reference sequence). This CDR3 region has 16 residues. V shed 4 bases and J shed 3 bases, with 15 bases lying between them. The CDR3, as DNA: TGTGCCAGTAGTACCCACGCGGGCCGGTCTAATGAAAAACTGTTTTTT. It translates to CASSTHAGRSNEKLFF.

J is TRBJ1-6 and V is TRBV5-1; 8 bases are shared with TRBD1. V shed 2 bases and J 5 bases; nucleotides not matched to a gene: 6. CDR1 and CDR2 (germline): SGHRS, YFSETQ. This CDR3 spans 16 amino acids. The CDR3 reads CASSLTGTGNNSPLHF. CDR3 nucleotides: TGCGCCAGCAGCTTAACCGGGACAGGCAATAATTCACCCCTCCACTTT.

The chain uses TRBV6-5 and TRBJ1-1; D gene unclear. This CDR3 has 12 residues. The germline CDR1 and CDR2 sequences are MNHEY and SVGAGI. V was cut by 6 bases and J by 5 bases, with 10 bases left in between. CDR3 coding DNA: TGTGCCAGCAGGAGGAAAGAGACTGAAGCTTTCTTT. Encoded protein: CASRRKETEAFF.

The chain links TRBV11-2 to TRBJ1-2, with TRBD1 as a possible D gene (6 bases). CDR3 length: 18 residues. Germline lookup yields CDR1 SGHAT and CDR2 FQNNGV. V lost 1 base to trimming and J lost 5 bases, with 23 bases between them. Written as DNA, the CDR3 is TGTGCCAGCAGCTTAGGAGGGGGGGCAGGGGAAACGAGTTATGGCTACACCTTC. It encodes CASSLGGGAGETSYGYTF.

The chain couples TRBV7-2 to TRBJ1-2; tentatively, D is TRBD1 (5 bases). CDR1 and CDR2 from the germline V gene are SGHTA and FQGNSA. The CDR3 runs 18 residues. Trimming removed 0 bases at V and 1 base at J, with 18 bases between. The CDR3 loop reads CASSLAKRGIEYNYGYTF. In DNA form, the CDR3 reads TGTGCCAGCAGCTTAGCGAAACGGGGGATAGAGTATAACTATGGCTACACCTTC.

The chain uses TRBV27 and TRBJ1-5, with D perhaps matching TRBD1 (5 bases). The germline CDR1 and CDR2 sequences are MNHEY and SMNVEV (reference sequence). The ends were cut back, 5 bases at V and 0 bases at J, with 17 bases in the middle. This CDR3 has 17 amino acids. The DNA for the CDR3 is TGTGCCAGCAGTGACCAGGGAAGGTCTTATAGCAATCAGCCCCAGCATTTT. This codes for CASSDQGRSYSNQPQHF.

The chain carries TRBV27 and TRBJ2-3; D is unclear. CDR1 is MNHEY, CDR2 SMNVEV, per germline (reference sequence). This CDR3 has 12 amino acids. Deletions cut 6 bases from V and 2 bases from J, with 6 bases between. This CDR3 is CASSTLTDTQYF. DNA for the CDR3: TGTGCCAGCAGCACTCTCACAGATACGCAGTATTTT.

The genes are TRBV12-3 or TRBV12-4 and TRBJ1-2, with 7 nucleotides matching TRBD1. The CDR3 runs 13 residues. Trimming cost V 5 bases and J 2 bases; bases outside gene matches: 2. The DNA for the CDR3 is TGTGCCAGCAGTCCGACAGGGAACTATGGCTACACCTTC. It encodes CASSPTGNYGYTF.

The gene calls are TRBV19 and TRBJ2-7, with TRBD2 matching over 12 bases. Germline V gene sequence: CDR1 LNHDA, CDR2 SQIVND (reference sequence). The V and J ends lost 4 bases and 4 bases, in that order; junction bases with no gene match: 5. This CDR3 spans 15 amino acids. CDR3 nucleotide sequence: TGTGCCAGTAGTAAGACTAGCGGGAGAGGGTACGAGCAGTACTTC. This gives the protein CASSKTSGRGYEQYF.

V and J are TRBV12-3 or TRBV12-4 and TRBJ1-2, with 7 bases fitting TRBD1. This CDR3 contains 13 residues. Unmatched junction bases numbered 6, after V lost 7 bases and J lost 4 bases. CDR3 amino acids: CASTLTGFYGYTF. CDR3 DNA: TGTGCCAGCACCCTGACAGGGTTCTATGGCTACACCTTC.

A remark on this clone: Sequence at one end of the junction differs from germline and may be a read error. This chain connects TRBV7-3 to TRBJ1-1, with D maybe TRBD1 (5 bases). CDR3 length: 13 residues. In germline, CDR1 is SGHTA, CDR2 FQGTGA. The CDR3 region is CTSSSDRNTEAFF. CDR3 DNA sequence: TGTACCAGCAGCTCCGACAGGAACACTGAAGCTTTCTTT.

This chain connects TRBV19 to TRBJ2-1; 7 bases map to TRBD2. The CDR3 runs 18 residues. J lost 0 bases, V lost 0 bases, and 8 bases had no gene match. The germline V gene has CDR1 LNHDA and CDR2 SQIVND (reference sequence). The CDR3 DNA reads as TGTGCCAGTAGTATAGATGGTAGCGGGCCCCCCTCCTACAATGAGCAGTTCTTC. The encoded protein is CASSIDGSGPPSYNEQFF. Based on the CDR3 plus reference TRBV19 and TRBJ2-1, the full variable domain is DGGITQSPKYLFRKEGQNVTLSCEQNLNHDAMYWYRQDPGQGLRLIYYSQIVNDFQKGDIAEGYSVSREKKESFPLTVTSAQKNPTAFYLCASSIDGSGPPSYNEQFFGPGTRLTVL.

V usage is TRBV28 and J usage is TRBJ1-2; D call uncertain. V was cut by 6 bases and J by 3 bases, with 17 bases left in between. The CDR3 runs to 15 residues. CDR1 and CDR2 (germline): MDHEN, SYDVKM. The CDR3 reads CASSERGGYDYGYTF. CDR3 nucleotides: TGTGCCAGCAGCGAACGGGGAGGGTATGACTATGGCTACACCTTC.

This clone has a handful of counts. This rearrangement joins TRBV6-2 or TRBV6-3 to TRBJ2-7; a weak D match, TRBD2 (5 bases). CDR1 and CDR2 (germline): MNHEY, SVGEGT. The CDR3 covers 14 residues. V was cut by 2 bases and J by 1 base, with 9 bases left in between. CDR3 bases: TGTGCCAGCAGTTACCTAGAGGGTTCCTACGAGCAGTACTTC. It translates to CASSYLEGSYEQYF.

This rearrangement joins TRBV10-3 to TRBJ1-1; the D gene is possibly TRBD1 (6 bases). Trimming shortened V by 0 bases and J by 5 bases, and 10 bases separated the two germline ends. Looked up from germline, CDR1 is ENHRY and CDR2 is SYGVKD. CDR3 length: 14 amino acids. DNA of the CDR3: TGTGCCATCAGTGAGTCGGTGGGGGCTACTGAAGCTTTCTTT. Translating it yields CAISESVGATEAFF.

This clone was picked up a small number of times. An end of the junction differs from the germline gene, which may be a read error. The chain links TRBV19 to TRBJ2-7; a possible D gene is TRBD1 (6 bases). The CDR3 length is 14 residues. CDR1 LNHDA and CDR2 SQIVND come from the germline V gene (reference sequence). CDR3 sequence (DNA): TGTGCCAGTAGCCACGGGACACGCTCCTCCGAGCAGTACTTC. This codes for CASSHGTRSSEQYF.

V and J are TRBV27 and TRBJ2-1, with D possibly matching TRBD1 (7 bases). Deletions cut 5 bases from V and 7 bases from J, with 12 bases between. CDR1 is MNHEY, CDR2 SMNVEV, per germline (reference sequence). This CDR3 is built from 13 residues. The chain's CDR3 is CASSPGGRNEQFF. The CDR3 nucleotides read TGTGCCAGCAGTCCAGGGGGGAGGAATGAGCAGTTCTTC.

CDR3 in DNA: TGTGCCAGCAGGAAAAGGAGTAATAGGGGTCAGCCCCAGCATTTT. Its protein is CASRKRSNRGQPQHF. The chain joins TRBV2 to TRBJ1-5, with a tentative D call TRBD1 (5 bases). The ends were cut back, 6 bases at V and 6 bases at J, with 18 bases in the middle. Per the germline V gene, CDR1 is SNHLY and CDR2 is FYNNEI. The CDR3 totals 15 residues. The variable domain in full, with the rest retrieved from reference TRBV2 and TRBJ1-5, is EPEVTQTPSHQVTQMGQEVILRCVPISNHLYFYWYRQILGQKVEFLVSFYNNEISEKSEIFDDQFSVERPDGSNFTLKIRSTKLEDSAMYFCASRKRSNRGQPQHFGDGTRLSIL.

This sequence joins TRBV19 and TRBJ1-2, with D possibly being TRBD1 (6 bases). V gave up 5 bases and J gave up 5 bases, with 9 bases separating them. Per the germline V gene, CDR1 is LNHDA and CDR2 is SQIVND (reference sequence). The CDR3 covers 12 residues. As DNA, the CDR3 is TGTGCCAGTAGTTTTCAGGGGTATGGCTACACCTTC. This gives the protein CASSFQGYGYTF.

The rearrangement uses TRBV3-1 (or the pseudogene TRBV3-2) and TRBJ2-1; TRBD2 matches at 8 bases. The CDR3 extends over 14 amino acids. Germline V gives CDR1 LGHDT, CDR2 YNNKEL (reference sequence). With 3 bases clipped from V and 4 bases from J, the junction kept 2 bases outside the gene matches. CDR3 sequence reads: CASSHRGGYNEQFF. The CDR3 nucleotides are TGTGCCAGCAGCCACCGCGGGGGGTACAATGAGCAGTTCTTC.

This chain's CDR3 is CATSRGANTGELFF. CDR3 nucleotides: TGTGCCACCTCTCGGGGGGCGAACACCGGGGAGCTGTTTTTT. The V gene is TRBV24-1, the J gene TRBJ2-2; 7 bases line up with TRBD2. Germline trimming cut 9 bases from V and 0 bases from J; bases unmatched to any gene: 3. CDR3 length equals 14 residues. Germline V gives CDR1 KGHDR, CDR2 SFDVKD.

The chain is built from TRBV7-2 and TRBJ2-3, with D perhaps matching TRBD2 (7 bases). From germline, CDR1 is SGHTA and CDR2 FQGNSA. The ends were cut back, 4 bases at V and 4 bases at J, with 15 bases in the middle. This CDR3 is built from 15 residues. The CDR3 sequence: CASSSGWGGADTQYF. The DNA for the CDR3 is TGTGCCAGCAGCTCCGGATGGGGGGGCGCAGATACGCAGTATTTT.

The V call is TRBV21-1, the J call TRBJ1-2; the table's D call, TRBD1, has no DNA check behind it. TRBV21-1 is termed a pseudogene. There are 17 residues in the CDR3. The CDR3 nucleotides are TGTGCCAGCTCCCATCCGGCGACAGGAGAGGAGGAAGATGGCTACACCTTC. This gives the protein CASSHPATGEEEDGYTF.

The J gene is TRBJ1-4, the V gene TRBV19; 8 bases fit TRBD1. The CDR3 has 15 amino acids. Trimming at V came to 6 bases and at J to 4 bases, leaving 7 bases not matched to a gene. Germline values: CDR1 LNHDA, CDR2 SQIVND (reference sequence). The CDR3, as DNA: TGTGCCAGTAGGGACGGACAGGGTTATAATGAAAAACTGTTTTTT. Translating gives CASRDGQGYNEKLFF.

The chain joins TRBV12-3 or TRBV12-4 to TRBJ1-2; unclear D gene. The CDR3 contains 13 residues. V gave up 6 bases and J gave up 5 bases, with 13 bases separating them. As DNA, the CDR3 is TGTGCCAGCAGCCCGGGTAGTATATATGGCTACACCTTC. Its protein is CASSPGSIYGYTF.

The chain joins TRBV28 to TRBJ1-1; D is ambiguous. The V gene's germline CDR1 is MDHEN and CDR2 SYDVKM. The V end lost 1 base, the J end lost 1 base, and 10 bases lay between the germline ends. The CDR3 sequence is 15 residues long. In DNA form, the CDR3 reads TGTGCCAGCAGTTTATCGCGGGGTTGGAACACTGAAGCTTTCTTT. Its translation is CASSLSRGWNTEAFF.